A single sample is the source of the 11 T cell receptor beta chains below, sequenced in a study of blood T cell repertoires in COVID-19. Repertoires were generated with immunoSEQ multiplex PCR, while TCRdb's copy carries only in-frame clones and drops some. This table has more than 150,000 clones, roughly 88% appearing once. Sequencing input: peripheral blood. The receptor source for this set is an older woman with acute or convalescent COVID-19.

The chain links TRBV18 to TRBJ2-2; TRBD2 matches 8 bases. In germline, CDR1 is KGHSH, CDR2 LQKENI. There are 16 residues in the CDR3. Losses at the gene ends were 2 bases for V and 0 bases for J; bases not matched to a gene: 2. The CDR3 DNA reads TGTGCCAGCTCACCATCGGGGGGGGCGAACACCGGGGAGCTGTTTTTT. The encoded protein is CASSPSGGANTGELFF. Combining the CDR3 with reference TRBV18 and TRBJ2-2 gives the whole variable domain NAGVMQNPRHLVRRRGQEARLRCSPMKGHSHVYWYRQLPEEGLKFMVYLQKENIIDESGMPKERFSAEFPKEGPSILRIQQVVRGDSAAYFCASSPSGGANTGELFFGEGSRLTVL.

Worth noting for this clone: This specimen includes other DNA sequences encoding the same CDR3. DNA of the CDR3: TGTGCCAGCAGTTTACAGGGGAACTATGGCTACACCTTC. This sequence encodes CASSLQGNYGYTF. This chain uses TRBV12-3 or TRBV12-4 with TRBJ1-2; possibly TRBD1 for D (6 bases). V lost 2 bases and J 2 bases, leaving 6 bases between the germline ends. The CDR3 covers 13 residues.

CDR3 sequence reads: CASSLGSRLAYNEQFF. The CDR3 nucleotides are TGTGCCAGCAGCTTAGGGTCGCGACTGGCCTACAATGAGCAGTTCTTC. The V and J genes are TRBV11-2 and TRBJ2-1, with unresolved D. This CDR3 spans 16 amino acids. V shed 1 base and J shed 2 bases, with 12 bases lying between them. The V gene's germline CDR1 is SGHAT and CDR2 FQNNGV.

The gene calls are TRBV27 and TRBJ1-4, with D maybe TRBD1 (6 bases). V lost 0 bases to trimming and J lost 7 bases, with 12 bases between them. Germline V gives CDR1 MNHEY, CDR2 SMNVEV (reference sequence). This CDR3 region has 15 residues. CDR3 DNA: TGTGCCAGCAGTTTATCGGGGACATGGGGTGAAAAACTGTTTTTT. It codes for CASSLSGTWGEKLFF.

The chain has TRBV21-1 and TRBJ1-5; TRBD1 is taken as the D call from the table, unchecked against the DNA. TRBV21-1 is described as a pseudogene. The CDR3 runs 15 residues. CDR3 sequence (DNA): TGTGCCAGCAGTCTTGCAGGGTTTAGCAATCAGCCCCAGCATTTT. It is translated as CASSLAGFSNQPQHF.

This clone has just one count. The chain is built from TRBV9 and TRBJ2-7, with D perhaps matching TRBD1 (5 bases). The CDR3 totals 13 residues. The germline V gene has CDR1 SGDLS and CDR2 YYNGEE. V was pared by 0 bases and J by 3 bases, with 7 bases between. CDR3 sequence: CASSVAQGYEQYF. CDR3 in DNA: TGTGCCAGCAGCGTAGCCCAGGGCTACGAGCAGTACTTC.

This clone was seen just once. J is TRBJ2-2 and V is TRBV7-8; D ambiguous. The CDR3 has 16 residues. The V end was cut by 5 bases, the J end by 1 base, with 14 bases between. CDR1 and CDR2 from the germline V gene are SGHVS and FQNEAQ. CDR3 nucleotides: TGTGCCAGCAGCCGAAATAATCCCCTGAACACCGGGGAGCTGTTTTTT. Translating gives CASSRNNPLNTGELFF.

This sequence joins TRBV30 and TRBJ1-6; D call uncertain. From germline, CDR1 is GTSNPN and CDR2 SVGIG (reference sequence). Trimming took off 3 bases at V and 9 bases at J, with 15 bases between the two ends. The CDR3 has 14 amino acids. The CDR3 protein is CAWRPDRSGSPLHF. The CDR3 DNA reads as TGTGCCTGGAGGCCAGATCGGTCGGGTTCACCCCTCCACTTT.

The CDR3 sequence is CASSPGLAGGSSTDTQYF. CDR3 nucleotide sequence: TGTGCCAGTAGCCCGGGACTAGCGGGGGGGTCTAGCACAGATACGCAGTATTTT. The V call is TRBV19, the J call TRBJ2-3; 16 nucleotides match TRBD2. With 6 bases clipped from V and 0 bases from J, the junction kept 6 bases outside the gene matches. CDR1 LNHDA and CDR2 SQIVND come from the germline V gene (reference sequence). This CDR3 has 18 amino acids.

The CDR3 is CASSETGAANEKLFF. CDR3 in DNA: TGTGCCAGCAGTGAAACAGGGGCAGCTAATGAAAAACTGTTTTTT. The genes are TRBV6-4 and TRBJ1-4; 7 bases fit TRBD1. V shed 3 bases and J 3 bases; nucleotides not matched to a gene: 4. The CDR3 runs to 15 residues. Germline V gene data show CDR1 as MRHNA and CDR2 as SNTAGT.

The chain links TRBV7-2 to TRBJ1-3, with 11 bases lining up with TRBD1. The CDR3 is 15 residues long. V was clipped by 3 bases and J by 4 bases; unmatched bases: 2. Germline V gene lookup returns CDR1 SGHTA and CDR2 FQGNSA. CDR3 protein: CASSLGTGGGNTIYF. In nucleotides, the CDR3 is TGTGCCAGCAGCTTGGGGACAGGGGGAGGAAACACCATATATTTT.